What follows are 22 T cell receptor beta chains derived from one specimen sequenced in a study of blood T cell repertoires in COVID-19. Clones were read by immunoSEQ multiplex PCR, and TCRdb kept only the in-frame ones, dropping some. The sample records roughly 130,000 clones, around 83% being singletons. The source material was peripheral blood. All receptors come from a woman in her forties or fifties with acute or convalescent COVID-19.

The chain joins TRBV7-9 to TRBJ2-3; D uncertain. V dropped 4 bases and J dropped 4 bases, with 3 bases sitting between them. The germline V gene encodes CDR1 SEHNR and CDR2 FQNEAQ (reference sequence). The CDR3 is made up of 11 amino acids. As DNA, the CDR3 is TGTGCCAGCAGCTCCGCAGATACGCAGTATTTT. This gives the protein CASSSADTQYF.

V and J are TRBV7-6 and TRBJ2-5; the D gene is possibly TRBD2 (6 bases). V lost 3 bases and J lost 4, with 12 bases in between. The CDR3 runs 14 residues. Germline V gene data show CDR1 as SGHVS and CDR2 as FNYEAQ. CDR3 residues: CASSFRGAGETQYF. The CDR3 region has the DNA TGTGCCAGCAGCTTCCGCGGGGCGGGAGAGACCCAGTACTTC.

This clone was counted ten times or more. V is TRBV4-2 and J is TRBJ2-7; 9 nucleotides agree with TRBD1. Trimming took 2 bases from V and 6 from J; bases not matched to a gene: 5. The CDR3 totals 14 residues. Germline values: CDR1 LGHNA, CDR2 YNFKEQ. The CDR3 nucleotides read TGTGCCAGCAGCCAACCGGGACAGGGAGGCGAGCAGTACTTC. Its translation: CASSQPGQGGEQYF.

This clone was counted only a few times. The chain is built from TRBV12-3 or TRBV12-4 and TRBJ2-1, with D unclear. This CDR3 spans 12 amino acids. Trimming shortened V by 1 base and J by 7 bases, and 5 bases separated the two germline ends. The chain's CDR3 is CASSLVLNEQFF. Written as DNA, the CDR3 is TGTGCCAGCAGTTTAGTGTTAAATGAGCAGTTCTTC.

The chain joins TRBV18 to TRBJ1-2, with a possible D match to TRBD1 (5 bases). This CDR3 region has 14 residues. The V gene's germline CDR1 is KGHSH and CDR2 LQKENI. V was clipped by 2 bases and J by 5 bases, with 12 bases between them. The CDR3 loop is CASSPGRGRYGYTF. The CDR3 DNA sequence: TGTGCCAGCTCACCAGGGAGGGGTCGGTATGGCTACACCTTC.

The V call is TRBV5-4, the J call TRBJ1-6; D perhaps matches TRBD1 (6 bases). Germline V lookup: CDR1 SGHNT, CDR2 YYREEE (reference sequence). This CDR3 has 14 residues. V gave up 9 bases and J gave up 7 bases, with 17 bases separating them. CDR3 DNA: TGTGCCATACCAGGGGTTGGGGAAAATTCACCCCTCCACTTT. Translating it yields CAIPGVGENSPLHF.

The chain couples TRBV2 to TRBJ2-2, with 7 bases fitting TRBD2. Germline V gene sequence: CDR1 SNHLY, CDR2 FYNNEI. The CDR3 spans 15 residues. V was pared by 5 bases and J by 5 bases, with 8 bases of the junction left unmatched. CDR3 sequence reads: CASSRREGLTGELFF. The CDR3 bases are TGTGCCAGCAGTCGGAGGGAGGGGCTGACCGGGGAGCTGTTTTTT.

As regards this clone: Other DNA sequences in this sample translate to the same CDR3. CDR3 nucleotide sequence: TGTGCCAGCAGTGGACAGTTGAACACTGAAGCTTTCTTT. Residues: CASSGQLNTEAFF. The chain carries TRBV2 and TRBJ1-1; TRBD1 might be the D (5 bases). Trimming stripped 4 bases from V and 0 bases from J, with 6 bases between. The CDR3 runs to 13 residues. Germline V gives CDR1 SNHLY, CDR2 FYNNEI.

The sample holds a few counts of this clone. This chain joins TRBV5-6 and TRBJ1-5, with 7 positions matching TRBD1. The CDR3 extends over 16 amino acids. J lost 8 bases, V lost 2 bases, and 13 bases had no gene match. Germline values: CDR1 SGHDT, CDR2 YYEEEE. The CDR3 loop reads CASSFRDSPGGKPQHF. CDR3 DNA sequence: TGTGCCAGCAGCTTTCGGGACAGCCCAGGGGGAAAGCCCCAGCATTTT.

This clone was seen a handful of times. The chain joins TRBV27 to TRBJ1-3; D ambiguous. CDR3 size: 14 residues. The V gene's germline CDR1 is MNHEY and CDR2 SMNVEV (reference sequence). Trimming pared 4 bases from V and 2 bases from J, leaving 9 bases between. The DNA for the CDR3 is TGTGCCAGCAGTTCTGGGAGGCCTGGAAACACCATATATTTT. As protein: CASSSGRPGNTIYF.

The genes are TRBV9 and TRBJ2-1; TRBD2 might be the D (6 bases). Germline V CDR1 and CDR2: SGDLS, YYNGEE. V lost 2 bases and J lost 9, with 6 bases in between. CDR3 length equals 11 residues. The CDR3 loop reads CASSVTSEQFF. The CDR3 DNA follows: TGTGCCAGCAGCGTGACTAGTGAGCAGTTCTTC. Filled out from reference TRBV9 and TRBJ2-1, the complete variable domain reads DSGVTQTPKHLITATGQRVTLRCSPRSGDLSVYWYQQSLDQGLQFLIQYYNGEERAKGNILERFSAQQFPDLHSELNLSSLELGDSALYFCASSVTSEQFFGPGTRLTVL.

V gene TRBV9 combines with J gene TRBJ2-2; TRBD2 matches at 7 bases. The CDR3 has 14 amino acids. Looked up from germline, CDR1 is SGDLS and CDR2 is YYNGEE. J was trimmed by 6 bases and V by 3 bases; bases with no gene match: 5. As DNA, the CDR3 is TGTGCCAGCAGCGGGACTAGTATGGCCGGGGAGCTGTTTTTT. As protein: CASSGTSMAGELFF.

The V and J genes are TRBV5-4 and TRBJ2-4, with 12 bases that match TRBD2. Germline V CDR1 and CDR2: SGHNT, YYREEE (reference sequence). This CDR3 has 16 residues. Trimming cost V 3 bases and J 8 bases; bases outside gene matches: 9. This chain's CDR3 is CASSSLAGGLGDIQYF. CDR3 DNA sequence: TGTGCCAGCAGCTCTCTAGCGGGGGGGCTAGGGGACATTCAGTACTTC.

V is TRBV5-1 and J is TRBJ1-2, with D hard to call. The germline V and J ends were trimmed by 6 bases and 2 bases, with 17 bases remaining between them. CDR1 SGHRS and CDR2 YFSETQ come from the germline V gene. This CDR3 spans 15 amino acids. CDR3 nucleotides: TGCGCCAGCAAAGGGTCAGAGGGAACCAACTATGGCTACACCTTC. Its protein product is CASKGSEGTNYGYTF.

This sequence joins TRBV29-1 and TRBJ1-4; perhaps TRBD1 as D (6 bases). The germline gives CDR1 SQVTM, CDR2 ANQGSEA. Trimming took off 7 bases at V and 7 bases at J, with 16 bases between the two ends. This CDR3 spans 13 amino acids. This CDR3 reads CSAEGVSGEKLFF. The CDR3 region has the DNA TGCAGCGCCGAGGGGGTATCAGGTGAAAAACTGTTTTTT.

The gene calls are TRBV6-6 and TRBJ1-4, with no clear D. CDR1 and CDR2 from the germline V gene are MNHNY and SVGAGI (reference sequence). There are 15 residues in the CDR3. V lost 0 bases to trimming and J lost 4 bases, with 9 bases between them. DNA of the CDR3: TGTGCCAGCAGTTACTCGCTACGGGGTAATGAAAAACTGTTTTTT. Its protein product is CASSYSLRGNEKLFF.

This sequence joins TRBV3-1 (or the pseudogene TRBV3-2) and TRBJ1-2; 8 bases map to TRBD1. V was pared by 3 bases and J by 7 bases, with 10 bases of the junction left unmatched. The CDR3 contains 15 residues. The germline gives CDR1 LGHDT, CDR2 YNNKEL (reference sequence). CDR3 bases: TGTGCCAGCAGCCAGAGCGGCCAGGGGGCGTTTGGCTACACCTTC. Its translation: CASSQSGQGAFGYTF.

This clone has only one observation. The chain recombines TRBV7-8 with TRBJ1-4, with D hard to call. The CDR3 loop spans 15 amino acids. CDR1 and CDR2 (germline): SGHVS, FQNEAQ. Trimming cost V 4 bases and J 5 bases, with 14 bases left between them. CDR3 sequence (DNA): TGTGCCAGCAGCTCCAGATCTGGCCTGAATGAAAAACTGTTTTTT. This encodes CASSSRSGLNEKLFF.

CDR3 protein: CAISGGLPNNEQFF. The CDR3 DNA reads as TGTGCCATCAGCGGGGGACTACCAAACAATGAGCAGTTCTTC. V is TRBV10-3 and J is TRBJ2-1, with 7 positions matching TRBD2. The CDR3 extends over 14 amino acids. Looked up from germline, CDR1 is ENHRY and CDR2 is SYGVKD. Losses at the gene ends were 6 bases for V and 5 bases for J; bases not matched to a gene: 7.

The table lists this clone with a count of one. This sequence joins TRBV5-1 and TRBJ1-1, with no clear D. Deletions cut 3 bases from V and 1 base from J, with 7 bases between. The CDR3 is made up of 13 amino acids. Germline V lookup: CDR1 SGHRS, CDR2 YFSETQ. CDR3 sequence (DNA): TGCGCCAGCAGCTCCAGGAAGAACACTGAAGCTTTCTTT. Protein product: CASSSRKNTEAFF.

The chain joins TRBV19 to TRBJ1-5; 11 bases line up with TRBD1. Germline assignment: CDR1 LNHDA and CDR2 SQIVND (reference sequence). Trimming cost V 5 bases and J 4 bases; bases outside gene matches: 7. This CDR3 has 16 amino acids. This CDR3 is CASSSGQGAGNQPQHF. The CDR3 DNA follows: TGTGCCAGTAGTTCTGGACAGGGGGCAGGGAATCAGCCCCAGCATTTT.

The genes are TRBV18 and TRBJ1-4, with D uncertain. CDR1 is KGHSH and CDR2 is LQKENI in the germline V gene. CDR3 length: 13 residues. V lost 4 bases to trimming and J lost 3 bases, with 6 bases between them. The CDR3 spells CASSQTANEKLFF. The CDR3 DNA reads as TGTGCCAGCTCACAAACAGCTAATGAAAAACTGTTTTTT.